These 18 T cell receptor beta chains share one sample of origin, sequenced in a study of CD8 T cells in Susac syndrome. Random-hexamer reverse transcription was applied to roughly 0.45 to 1 ug RNA. Via MiXCR, TCRdb re-called the immunoSEQ multiplex PCR reads, giving one row per CDR3 protein. The sample shows 150,000 to 200,000 distinct CDR3 sequences, about 95% of them seen only once. Sequenced sample: CD8+ T cells from PBMCs. These receptors were obtained from a human donor with Susac syndrome.

The J gene is TRBJ1-5, the V gene TRBV10-3; D call uncertain. Germline V CDR1 and CDR2: ENHRY, SYGVKD. V shed 8 bases and J shed 5 bases, with 1 base lying between them. CDR3 length equals 9 residues. The CDR3: CAIDQPQHF. The DNA of the CDR3 is TGTGCCATCGATCAGCCCCAGCATTTT.

The rearrangement links TRBV12-3 or TRBV12-4 to TRBJ2-3; D not resolved. The CDR3 covers 16 residues. The V end lost 6 bases, the J end lost 1 base, and 17 bases lay between the germline ends. In nucleotides, the CDR3 is TGTGCCAGCAGAGGTCCGATGACTTCTCGCACAGATACGCAGTATTTT. It codes for CASRGPMTSRTDTQYF.

This chain links TRBV7-6 with TRBJ2-7, with 8 bases that match TRBD2. The length of the CDR3 is 16 residues. The V gene end was trimmed by 4 bases and the J gene end by 3 bases; junction bases not matched to a gene: 11. Germline V CDR1 and CDR2: SGHVS, FNYEAQ. CDR3 bases: TGTGCCAGCAGCTCACGACTAAGTAGCGGGGACTACGAGCAGTACTTC. Its translation: CASSSRLSSGDYEQYF.

In nucleotides, the CDR3 is TGTGCCAGCAGCCTGACTAGCGGGTTCACAGATACGCAGTATTTT. Protein sequence: CASSLTSGFTDTQYF. The chain links TRBV3-1 to TRBJ2-3; 10 positions match TRBD2. There are 15 residues in the CDR3. Trimming took 4 bases from V and 2 from J; bases not matched to a gene: 3. Germline CDR1 LGHDT, CDR2 YNNKEL (reference sequence).

The sample holds one count of this clonotype. The chain joins TRBV5-1 to TRBJ2-5, with D possibly matching TRBD1 (6 bases). V dropped 4 bases and J dropped 0 bases, with 16 bases sitting between them. Germline V gene data show CDR1 as SGHRS and CDR2 as YFSETQ. The CDR3 runs 16 residues. CDR3 amino acids: CASSPKEDRDQETQYF. The CDR3 region has the DNA TGCGCCAGCAGCCCGAAAGAGGACAGAGACCAAGAGACCCAGTACTTC.

This chain links TRBV2 with TRBJ2-7; 10 bases map to TRBD1. The CDR3 is made up of 18 amino acids. Trimming removed 3 bases from V and 4 bases from J; junction bases left unmatched: 15. Germline assignment: CDR1 SNHLY and CDR2 FYNNEI. The CDR3 nucleotides read TGTGCCAGCAGTGACCTTATACCCGGGACAGGGGATATATACGAGCAGTACTTC. This gives the protein CASSDLIPGTGDIYEQYF.

This chain connects TRBV5-6 to TRBJ1-3, with unresolved D. This CDR3 is 13 amino acids long. The germline gives CDR1 SGHDT, CDR2 YYEEEE. V was pared by 9 bases and J by 4 bases, with 14 bases between. In nucleotides, the CDR3 is TGTGCCACTTCTTGGTCATTGGGAAACACCATATATTTT. This sequence encodes CATSWSLGNTIYF.

This chain connects TRBV5-5 to TRBJ1-6; a possible D gene is TRBD1 (6 bases). Germline assignment: CDR1 SGHKS and CDR2 YYEKEE (reference sequence). V gave up 1 base and J gave up 6 bases, with 11 bases separating them. The CDR3 loop spans 15 amino acids. CDR3 amino acids: CASSLTGMSNSPLHF. DNA for the CDR3: TGTGCCAGCAGCTTGACAGGGATGAGTAATTCACCCCTCCACTTT.

This rearrangement joins TRBV14 to TRBJ1-2; D uncertain. Germline CDR1 SGHDN, CDR2 FVKESK. The V gene lost 1 base and the J gene lost 4 bases, with 7 bases spanning the gap. This CDR3 comprises 13 residues. The DNA of the CDR3 is TGTGCCAGCAGCCAAGTACGGTCCTATGGCTACACCTTC. Its protein product is CASSQVRSYGYTF. Full variable domain (remainder filled in from reference TRBV14 and TRBJ1-2): EAGVTQFPSHSVIEKGQTVTLRCDPISGHDNLYWYRRVMGKEIKFLLHFVKESKQDESGMPNNRFLAERTGGTYSTLKVQPAELEDSGVYFCASSQVRSYGYTFGSGTRLTVV.

This chain connects TRBV3-1 to TRBJ2-7; 7 bases are a match to TRBD1. Germline V gene lookup returns CDR1 LGHDT and CDR2 YNNKEL (reference sequence). This CDR3 region has 16 residues. V dropped 8 bases and J dropped 3; count of bases not matched to a gene: 16. The CDR3 region is CASAHSRGSEVYEQYF. Written as DNA, the CDR3 is TGTGCCAGCGCCCACAGCAGGGGGAGCGAAGTCTACGAGCAGTACTTC.

The chain is built from TRBV23-1 and TRBJ1-1; D remains unclear. TRBV23-1 is noted as an ORF with a role that remains uncertain. CDR3 length equals 12 residues. The germline V and J ends were trimmed by 4 bases and 7 bases, with 10 bases remaining between them. CDR3 DNA sequence: TGCGCCAGCAGTCGGCGGTCCCTTGAAGCTTTCTTT. Translation: CASSRRSLEAFF.

The V call is TRBV9, the J call TRBJ2-3, with D perhaps TRBD1 or TRBD2 (5 bases each). V lost 2 bases and J 2 bases, leaving 15 bases between the germline ends. CDR1 SGDLS and CDR2 YYNGEE come from the germline V gene. The CDR3 is 16 amino acids. The CDR3 region is CASSVQGGDHTDTQYF. CDR3 coding DNA: TGTGCCAGCAGCGTCCAGGGTGGGGACCACACAGATACGCAGTATTTT.

The chain recombines TRBV7-9 with TRBJ2-7; 7 bases map to TRBD2. CDR1 SEHNR and CDR2 FQNEAQ come from the germline V gene (reference sequence). V lost 1 base and J lost 6; bases outside the gene matches: 6. The CDR3 has 14 residues. This CDR3 reads CASSLGGTGGEQYF. CDR3 nucleotides: TGTGCCAGCAGCTTAGGTGGTACGGGAGGCGAGCAGTACTTC.

The CDR3 here is CATREKSQVNTGELFF. In DNA, the CDR3 is TGTGCCACCAGGGAAAAATCACAGGTTAACACCGGGGAGCTGTTTTTT. V gene TRBV15 combines with J gene TRBJ2-2, with D possibly TRBD1 on 5 matching bases. V was pared by 6 bases and J by 2 bases, with 16 bases between. Germline assignment: CDR1 LNHNV and CDR2 YYDKDF (reference sequence). The CDR3 is 16 residues long.

Only one count was recorded for this clonotype. The V gene is TRBV20-1, the J gene TRBJ2-7; a weak D match, TRBD2 (5 bases). The V gene's germline CDR1 is DFQATT and CDR2 SNEGSKA (reference sequence). With 2 bases removed from V and 3 bases from J, the gap between germline ends came to 11 bases. The length of the CDR3 is 13 residues. The CDR3 DNA reads as TGCAGTGCTAGATCCGCGGAGGACTACGAGCAGTACTTC. Its translation is CSARSAEDYEQYF.

The chain carries TRBV6-5 and TRBJ1-5, with D possibly matching TRBD1 (6 bases). Germline V gives CDR1 MNHEY, CDR2 SVGAGI. V lost 10 bases and J lost 0, with 13 bases in between. The CDR3 runs 14 residues. CDR3 protein: CATRGPYSNQPQHF. CDR3 DNA: TGTGCCACCAGGGGACCGTATAGCAATCAGCCCCAGCATTTT.

Comment on this clonotype: Sequence at one end of the junction differs from germline and may be a read error. The chain combines TRBV4-2 with TRBJ1-1; D might be TRBD1 (6 bases). The CDR3 consists of 15 residues. Germline assignment: CDR1 LGHNA and CDR2 YNFKEQ. The chain's CDR3 is CASSQVLGQNNEAFF. Here the CDR3 DNA reads TGTGCCAGCAGCCAAGTGTTAGGACAGAACAATGAAGCTTTCTTT.

The chain is built from TRBV14 and TRBJ1-1, with 9 nucleotides matching TRBD1. Germline V lookup: CDR1 SGHDN, CDR2 FVKESK. V dropped 2 bases and J dropped 2; count of bases not matched to a gene: 6. The CDR3 extends over 16 amino acids. For the CDR3, the DNA is TGTGCCAGCAGCCAACCGGGACAGGGAATAAACACTGAAGCTTTCTTT. Protein: CASSQPGQGINTEAFF.